This TCR beta chain was identified during a study of identifying expanded T cells in peripheral blood. Study-wide results and caveats: Technical replicates showed around 1.2 changed clones; roughly two weeks around 15; four weeks 19. Clone count variance between approximately 2-week samples rose with total template count.

Assay used: immunoSEQ multiplex PCR; TCRdb lists only in-frame clones, some missing. This table holds over 90,000 clones, 88% found once. A note on this clone: Its antigen is currently unknown.

No infections or other immune events were documented during collection. Sequencing was performed on blood. The sequence derives from a person between 18 and 75 years old in good health.

CDR3 DNA sequence: TGTGCCAGCAGCTTCCGGGACAGGGAACGCGGAGGACGGAGGAGAAACACCATATATTTT. As protein: CASSFRDRERGGRRRNTIYF. J is TRBJ1-3 and V is TRBV4-2; the match to TRBD1 covers 9 bases. J was trimmed by 5 bases and V by 5 bases; bases with no gene match: 22. From germline, CDR1 is LGHNA and CDR2 YNFKEQ. This CDR3 has 20 amino acids.